This TCR beta chain derives from a study of identical twins' blood T cells. Study findings and constraints: Twin similarity might stem from environmental factors, not only genetics. Twins shared about as many clonotypes as their cloneset sizes predicted.

A previously described protocol, modified, built RNA-based TCR cDNA libraries. Each CDR3 protein is one row after TCRdb ran MiXCR on the 5' RACE reads. Found here are 350,000 to 400,000 distinct CDR3 sequences, over 25% of them singletons; the top ten hold approximately 6.6%. Per the germline V gene, CDR1 is SNHLY and CDR2 is FYNNEI. V shed 6 bases, J shed 5 bases, and the junction held 9 bases outside the gene matches. CDR3 length: 15 amino acids. This clonotype came up a few times. The target antigen is unknown. The TCR sequence derives from a woman between 18 and 55 years old in good health. The rearrangement joins TRBV2 to TRBJ2-2; 7 bases align to TRBD1. Sequenced material: PBMCs. CDR3 sequence (DNA): TGTGCCAGCAGGGAGACAGGGAAGTTGACCGGGGAGCTGTTTTTT. Protein: CASRETGKLTGELFF.